Below, one TCR beta chain is given with its context. The study ran its PCR with 60 Vbeta and 13 Jbeta primers. Only in-frame clones appear in the TCRdb table, and some are missing; sequencing was by immunoSEQ multiplex PCR. There are around 140,000 clones in the sample; 70% to 85% occur only once, and roughly 9.7% lies in the top ten. This entry belongs to a study of cytomegalovirus exposure and HLA in healthy donors. CDR3 length: 18 residues. Trimming removed 4 bases from V and 4 bases from J; junction bases left unmatched: 19. The germline V gene has CDR1 SGDLS and CDR2 YYNGEE. The J gene is TRBJ1-1, the V gene TRBV9; 7 bases align to TRBD1. The sequence was collected from a woman aged 55-69 years in good health and CMV-seropositive. The sample taken for sequencing was PBMCs. The chain's CDR3 is CASSPAGGGAGGSTEAFF. The CDR3, as DNA: TGTGCCAGCAGCCCTGCCGGAGGGGGCGCAGGTGGCAGCACTGAAGCTTTCTTT.